One and the same sample provided the 14 T cell receptor beta chains below, sequenced in a study of blood T cell repertoires in COVID-19. Clones were sequenced by immunoSEQ multiplex PCR, and TCRdb holds only the in-frame ones, with some missing. The top ten clones hold approximately 8% of a sample with about 140,000 clones, 79% of them seen once. Sequencing was done on a sample of peripheral blood. These TCRs come from a man aged 50-59 years with active or convalescent COVID-19.

V and J are TRBV5-1 and TRBJ2-5; D may be TRBD1 (6 bases). Germline V gene data show CDR1 as SGHRS and CDR2 as YFSETQ. This CDR3 contains 14 residues. Trimming took 6 bases from V and 7 from J, leaving 19 bases between them. CDR3 nucleotide sequence: TGCGCCAGCACCGTGGGGACATCCCCCCCGACCCAGTACTTC. Translated: CASTVGTSPPTQYF.

The CDR3 bases are TGTGCCAGCAGGACCGGGACTAACTATGGCTACACCTTC. This sequence encodes CASRTGTNYGYTF. V gene TRBV27 combines with J gene TRBJ1-2; D remains unclear. This CDR3 region has 13 residues. The germline V and J ends were trimmed by 6 bases and 0 bases, with 8 bases remaining between them. Germline V lookup: CDR1 MNHEY, CDR2 SMNVEV (reference sequence).

This clone has a handful of counts. This sequence joins TRBV7-9 and TRBJ1-1; 8 bases match TRBD1. The CDR3 extends over 14 amino acids. Germline CDR1 is SEHNR and CDR2 is FQNEAQ (reference sequence). With 5 bases clipped from V and 4 bases from J, the junction kept 6 bases outside the gene matches. The CDR3 loop is CASSVTTGVTEAFF. The CDR3 nucleotides are TGTGCCAGCAGCGTAACGACAGGGGTCACTGAAGCTTTCTTT.

The chain is built from TRBV6-5 and TRBJ1-2, with 9 bases identical to TRBD1. This CDR3 has 15 amino acids. CDR1 and CDR2 from the germline V gene are MNHEY and SVGAGI. V lost 2 bases and J lost 6; bases outside the gene matches: 7. CDR3 nucleotide sequence: TGTGCCAGCAGTTACGCCGGGACAGGGATGGATGGCTACACCTTC. It encodes CASSYAGTGMDGYTF.

The J gene is TRBJ2-2, the V gene TRBV7-7; D ambiguous. Trimming pared 5 bases from V and 5 bases from J, leaving 9 bases between. The germline V gene has CDR1 SSHAT and CDR2 FNYEAQ (reference sequence). The CDR3 totals 13 residues. CDR3 amino acids: CASSRQSTGELFF. CDR3 coding DNA: TGTGCCAGCAGCCGACAAAGTACCGGGGAGCTGTTTTTT.

The J gene is TRBJ2-7, the V gene TRBV7-2, with D possibly TRBD2 on 5 matching bases. The germline gives CDR1 SGHTA, CDR2 FQGNSA. V was trimmed by 4 bases and J by 6 bases, leaving 16 bases between them. The CDR3 covers 14 residues. This CDR3 is CASSYSSGLIEQYF. Here the CDR3 DNA reads TGTGCCAGCAGCTACTCAAGCGGACTTATCGAGCAGTACTTC. Together with reference TRBV7-2 and TRBJ2-7, the CDR3 gives the full variable domain: GAGVSQSPSNKVTEKGKDVELRCDPISGHTALYWYRQSLGQGLEFLIYFQGNSAPDKSGLPSDRFSAERTGGSVSTLTIQRTQQEDSAVYLCASSYSSGLIEQYFGPGTRLTVT.

The rearrangement links TRBV7-6 to TRBJ1-1, with D unclear. V shed 3 bases and J shed 3 bases, with 5 bases lying between them. The germline gives CDR1 SGHVS, CDR2 FNYEAQ. The CDR3 consists of 12 residues. The CDR3 DNA follows: TGTGCCAGCAGCTTCGGGGACACTGAAGCTTTCTTT. Encoded protein: CASSFGDTEAFF.

The chain has TRBV2 and TRBJ2-1, with TRBD1 matching over 9 bases. Germline trimming cut 8 bases from V and 3 bases from J; bases unmatched to any gene: 5. Germline V gives CDR1 SNHLY, CDR2 FYNNEI. This CDR3 spans 14 amino acids. This CDR3 is CASPPGQGYNEQFF. The CDR3 DNA sequence: TGTGCCAGCCCCCCGGGACAGGGCTACAATGAGCAGTTCTTC.

This chain uses TRBV27 with TRBJ1-2; D unresolved. V lost 0 bases and J 3 bases, leaving 5 bases between the germline ends. The length of the CDR3 is 13 residues. CDR1 and CDR2 from the germline V gene are MNHEY and SMNVEV (reference sequence). CDR3 sequence reads: CASSLSADYGYTF. CDR3 DNA: TGTGCCAGCAGTTTATCGGCAGACTATGGCTACACCTTC.

This chain connects TRBV27 to TRBJ1-5; D is uncertain. The V gene's germline CDR1 is MNHEY and CDR2 SMNVEV (reference sequence). Trimming pared 3 bases from V and 8 bases from J, leaving 14 bases between. The CDR3 length is 14 residues. For the CDR3, the DNA is TGTGCCAGCAGTTTGATCCGGGGTCGGGAGCCCCAGCATTTT. It yields the protein CASSLIRGREPQHF.

The chain couples TRBV19 to TRBJ2-1, with 8 bases matching TRBD2. There are 15 residues in the CDR3. The V gene's germline CDR1 is LNHDA and CDR2 SQIVND (reference sequence). V shed 5 bases and J 0 bases; nucleotides not matched to a gene: 3. DNA of the CDR3: TGTGCCAGTAGTCCTACTAGCGGCTCCTACAATGAGCAGTTCTTC. This sequence encodes CASSPTSGSYNEQFF. The full variable domain, completed using reference TRBV19 and TRBJ2-1, is DGGITQSPKYLFRKEGQNVTLSCEQNLNHDAMYWYRQDPGQGLRLIYYSQIVNDFQKGDIAEGYSVSREKKESFPLTVTSAQKNPTAFYLCASSPTSGSYNEQFFGPGTRLTVL.

The sample holds one count of this clone. CDR3 nucleotide sequence: TGTGCCAGCAGTTTCTTTGGCCAGGGAGAGACCCAGTACTTC. It is translated as CASSFFGQGETQYF. V is TRBV27 and J is TRBJ2-5, with D tentatively TRBD1 (5 bases). Trimming removed 3 bases from V and 4 bases from J, with 12 bases in between. The CDR3 contains 14 residues. Germline V gene sequence: CDR1 MNHEY, CDR2 SMNVEV (reference sequence).

The CDR3 here is CASSTMPGQNTEAFF. CDR3 in DNA: TGCGCCAGCAGCACCATGCCGGGACAGAACACTGAAGCTTTCTTT. The chain uses TRBV5-1 and TRBJ1-1; D is possibly TRBD1 (6 bases). V lost 4 bases and J lost 1, with 14 bases in between. The length of the CDR3 is 15 residues. Germline values: CDR1 SGHRS, CDR2 YFSETQ.

The chain carries TRBV10-1 and TRBJ1-1; TRBD1 is a possible D gene (5 bases). Per the germline V gene, CDR1 is WNHNN and CDR2 is SYGVQD (reference sequence). V was pared by 0 bases and J by 1 base, with 9 bases between. There are 15 residues in the CDR3. The CDR3 protein is CASSESNRPNTEAFF. CDR3 nucleotide sequence: TGCGCCAGCAGTGAGTCCAACAGGCCGAACACTGAAGCTTTCTTT.